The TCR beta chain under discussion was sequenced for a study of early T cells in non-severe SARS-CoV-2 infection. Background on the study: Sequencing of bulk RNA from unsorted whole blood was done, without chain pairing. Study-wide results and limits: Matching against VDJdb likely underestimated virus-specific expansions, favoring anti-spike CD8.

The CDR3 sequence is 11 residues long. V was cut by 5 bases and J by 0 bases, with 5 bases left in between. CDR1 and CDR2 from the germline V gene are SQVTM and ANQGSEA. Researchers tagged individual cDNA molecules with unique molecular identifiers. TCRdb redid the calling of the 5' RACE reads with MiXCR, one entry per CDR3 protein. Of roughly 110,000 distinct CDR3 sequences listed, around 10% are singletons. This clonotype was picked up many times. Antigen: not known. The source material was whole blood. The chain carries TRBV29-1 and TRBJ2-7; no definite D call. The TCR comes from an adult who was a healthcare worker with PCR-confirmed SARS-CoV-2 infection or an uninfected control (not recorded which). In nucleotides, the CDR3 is TGCAGCGTTAGGAGCTCCTACGAGCAGTACTTC. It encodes CSVRSSYEQYF.